These 17 T cell receptor beta chains originate from one sample sequenced in a study of shared clonotypes between healthy human individuals. Produced via immunoSEQ multiplex PCR; TCRdb's table is partial and in-frame only. The sample carries 2 million to 2.5 million clones, approximately 95% recorded once. The specimen was naive CD4+ T cells from PBMCs. As to subset: CD45RA+ positively selected. These receptors all come from a man between 18 and 35 years old in good health. Some clones in this sample may be carry-over from other donors' samples.

As regards this clone: Other DNA sequences in the same sample also yield this CDR3. The J gene is TRBJ1-1, the V gene TRBV28; 7 nucleotides match TRBD1. Germline CDR1 MDHEN, CDR2 SYDVKM. This CDR3 spans 14 amino acids. V lost 2 bases and J lost 0; bases outside the gene matches: 0. The CDR3 protein is CASSLGQVNTEAFF. CDR3 nucleotides: TGTGCCAGCAGTTTAGGACAGGTGAACACTGAAGCTTTCTTT.

The V and J genes are TRBV28 and TRBJ1-5; D gene unclear. The germline V gene has CDR1 MDHEN and CDR2 SYDVKM. V was pared by 6 bases and J by 7 bases, with 13 bases between. This CDR3 is 13 amino acids long. The CDR3 bases are TGTGCCAGCAGCCAAGGAATGGACCAGCCCCAGCATTTT. Protein: CASSQGMDQPQHF.

With regard to this clone: Different DNA sequences within this sample yield the same CDR3. The chain employs TRBV9 and TRBJ2-3; D remains unclear. V lost 4 bases to trimming and J lost 3 bases, with 9 bases between them. Germline CDR1 reads SGDLS; CDR2 reads YYNGEE. The CDR3 is 13 residues long. In nucleotides, the CDR3 is TGTGCCAGCAGCCCAAGAGGAACAGATACGCAGTATTTT. Its translation is CASSPRGTDTQYF.

This sequence joins TRBV27 and TRBJ1-5, with 12 bases fitting TRBD1. The germline V gene encodes CDR1 MNHEY and CDR2 SMNVEV (reference sequence). Trimming took 4 bases from V and 2 from J; bases not matched to a gene: 6. This CDR3 region has 17 residues. Here the CDR3 DNA reads TGTGCCAGCAGTTCTCCCGGGACAGGGGGCGGCAATCAGCCCCAGCATTTT. This translates into CASSSPGTGGGNQPQHF.

The gene calls are TRBV28 and TRBJ2-5; a weak D match, TRBD2 (6 bases). The CDR3 is 18 amino acids. CDR1 MDHEN and CDR2 SYDVKM come from the germline V gene. Trimming pared 5 bases from V and 1 base from J, leaving 23 bases between. The CDR3 here is CASSTYWAPRRGQETQYF. CDR3 sequence (DNA): TGTGCCAGCAGTACGTATTGGGCTCCCCGGAGGGGCCAAGAGACCCAGTACTTC.

The chain combines TRBV5-4 with TRBJ2-2, with 11 bases identical to TRBD2. V gave up 3 bases and J gave up 3 bases; unmatched junction bases: 4. The CDR3 is made up of 16 amino acids. Germline values: CDR1 SGHNT, CDR2 YYREEE (reference sequence). CDR3 in DNA: TGTGCCAGCAGCTCGGGACTAGCGGTCGACACCGGGGAGCTGTTTTTT. Its translation: CASSSGLAVDTGELFF.

The chain combines TRBV5-1 with TRBJ1-1; D may be TRBD1 (6 bases). This CDR3 spans 17 amino acids. Trimming took off 1 base at V and 0 bases at J, with 16 bases between the two ends. The germline gives CDR1 SGHRS, CDR2 YFSETQ. The CDR3 spells CASSLRGAGWMNTEAFF. Here the CDR3 DNA reads TGCGCCAGCAGCTTGCGGGGGGCGGGCTGGATGAACACTGAAGCTTTCTTT.

The V gene is TRBV2, the J gene TRBJ2-7; D is unclear. The CDR3 extends over 14 amino acids. Trimming stripped 2 bases from V and 1 base from J, with 9 bases between. CDR1 and CDR2 (germline): SNHLY, FYNNEI. The chain's CDR3 is CASSETVGSYEQYF. CDR3 nucleotide sequence: TGTGCCAGCAGTGAAACGGTCGGATCCTACGAGCAGTACTTC.

This chain joins TRBV5-4 and TRBJ2-7, with 11 bases identical to TRBD1. Germline V gives CDR1 SGHNT, CDR2 YYREEE (reference sequence). V was pared by 3 bases and J by 0 bases, with 5 bases of the junction left unmatched. The CDR3 runs 16 residues. The CDR3 bases are TGTGCCAGCAGCTCTGGGGGACAGGGGGGCTCCTACGAGCAGTACTTC. Protein: CASSSGGQGGSYEQYF.

As concerns this clone: This sample also contains other DNA sequences that code for the same CDR3. This CDR3 reads CASSPRGNTEAFF. The CDR3 DNA is TGTGCCAGCTCACCCCGGGGCAACACTGAAGCTTTCTTT. The V call is TRBV18, the J call TRBJ1-1; possible D gene TRBD1, 5 bases. The germline V gene encodes CDR1 KGHSH and CDR2 LQKENI. V was clipped by 3 bases and J by 2 bases, with 7 bases between them. The CDR3 totals 13 residues.

Comment on this clone: The same CDR3 also results from other DNA sequences found in this sample. This rearrangement joins TRBV28 to TRBJ2-6, with a weak D call TRBD2 (5 bases). CDR1 is MDHEN and CDR2 is SYDVKM in the germline V gene. The CDR3 length is 15 residues. Trimming shortened V by 3 bases and J by 0 bases, and 6 bases separated the two germline ends. DNA for the CDR3: TGTGCCAGCAGTTTGGCGGGCTCTGGGGCCAACGTCCTGACTTTC. Its protein is CASSLAGSGANVLTF.

This clone was recorded once. The V and J genes are TRBV28 and TRBJ2-1; 11 bases agree with TRBD1. Germline V gene sequence: CDR1 MDHEN, CDR2 SYDVKM. V trimming: 7 bases; J trimming: 9 bases; junction bases outside the gene matches: 8. The CDR3 is made up of 14 amino acids. The CDR3 DNA follows: TGTGCCAGCACCCGGACAGGGGGCTCAGGTGAGCAGTTCTTC. Protein product: CASTRTGGSGEQFF.

The CDR3 protein is CASIPEPWGSGRVYEQYF. CDR3 nucleotides: TGTGCCAGCATTCCCGAACCCTGGGGTAGCGGGAGGGTATACGAGCAGTACTTC. The J gene is TRBJ2-7, the V gene TRBV28; TRBD2 matches 11 bases. CDR1 and CDR2 (germline): MDHEN, SYDVKM. The CDR3 runs to 18 residues. V lost 7 bases to trimming and J lost 4 bases; unmatched junction nucleotides: 18.

The chain carries TRBV28 and TRBJ1-5; 10 nucleotides agree with TRBD1. This CDR3 contains 18 residues. Germline V gene data show CDR1 as MDHEN and CDR2 as SYDVKM. The V gene end was trimmed by 10 bases and the J gene end by 0 bases; junction bases not matched to a gene: 15. The CDR3 DNA reads TGTGCCACCCAAACCCGGGACAGGGGAGACTATAGCAATCAGCCCCAGCATTTT. This sequence encodes CATQTRDRGDYSNQPQHF.

This chain connects TRBV2 to TRBJ2-1, with D unresolved. This CDR3 region has 13 residues. Germline CDR1 SNHLY, CDR2 FYNNEI. Trimming removed 2 bases at V and 9 bases at J, with 11 bases between. CDR3 sequence: CASSEPGRTEQFF. CDR3 DNA: TGTGCCAGCAGTGAACCAGGCCGCACTGAGCAGTTCTTC.

The rearrangement links TRBV6-1 to TRBJ2-7, with 8 bases fitting TRBD1. The CDR3 totals 18 residues. The junction had 18 bases not matched to a gene; V was cut back by 6 bases and J by 2 bases. Germline CDR1 is MNHNS and CDR2 is SASEGT. The CDR3 here is CASRETLGGQGLTYEQYF. The CDR3 DNA is TGTGCCAGCAGGGAAACCTTAGGTGGACAGGGCCTCACCTACGAGCAGTACTTC.

For this clone: An end of the junction differs from the germline gene, which may be a read error. This sequence joins TRBV7-2 and TRBJ1-1, with a tentative D call TRBD1 (6 bases). Germline V gene data show CDR1 as SGHTA and CDR2 as FQGNSA. The CDR3 contains 14 residues. DNA for the CDR3: TGTGCCAGCAGCTTCCAAAGGGGGAACGCTGAAGCTTTCTTT. Protein product: CASSFQRGNAEAFF. The full variable domain, in which reference TRBV7-2 and TRBJ1-1 provide the parts outside the CDR3, is GAGVSQSPSNKVTEKGKDVELRCDPISGHTALYWYRQSLGQGLEFLIYFQGNSAPDKSGLPSDRFSAERTGGSVSTLTIQRTQQEDSAVYLCASSFQRGNAEAFFGQGTRLTVV.